This TCR beta chain was recovered during a study of T cells in localized non-small cell lung cancer. Germline values: CDR1 LNHDA, CDR2 SQIVND (reference sequence). Losses at the gene ends were 3 bases for V and 6 bases for J; bases not matched to a gene: 4. The CDR3 is 14 residues long. Measured with immunoSEQ multiplex PCR; TCRdb has only the in-frame clones, and not every one. This sample has tens of thousands of clones, with over 80% found just once. This specimen was peripheral blood, taken before any cancer treatment. This rearrangement joins TRBV19 to TRBJ2-3; 9 bases are shared with TRBD1. This clonotype originated in a woman aged 40-69 years with stage I lung adenocarcinoma. The DNA for the CDR3 is TGTGCCAGTAGTATCACAGGGGGCAGGGATACGCAGTATTTT. It encodes CASSITGGRDTQYF.